These T cell receptor beta chains were read from a single sample in a study of T cell responses to AZD1222 COVID-19 vaccine. The table came from immunoSEQ multiplex PCR; TCRdb's copy has only in-frame clones and leaves some out. There are more than 90,000 clones in the sample; approximately 90% occur only once, and approximately 6.5% lies in the top ten. Sequences were derived from peripheral blood, sampled 28 days after the second AZD1222 dose. The receptors were gathered from an adult who received the AZD1222 COVID-19 vaccine. Both conserved end residues are part of each CDR3. D genes are given only for firm matches. Rows may omit the clone size; those that give it use once, few, many or a size class.

len	abundance	d_gene	j_gene	v_gene	CDR3nt	CDR3aa
15	-	TRBD2	TRBJ2-7	TRBV25-1	TGTGCCAGCAGTGAGACTAGCGGGGAAGTCTACGAGCAGTACTTC	CASSETSGEVYEQYF
14	-	-	TRBJ2-7	TRBV28	TGTGCCAGCAGTTTCGTCGGGAGTGTCTACGAGCAGTACTTC	CASSFVGSVYEQYF
13	once	-	TRBJ1-5	TRBV12-3/TRBV12-4	TGTGCCAGCAGTTTGAGTAGCAATCAGCCCCAGCATTTT	CASSLSSNQPQHF
16	-	TRBD1	TRBJ1-2	TRBV14	TGTGCCAGCAGCCGGTCCCTCGCAGGGGGGGACTATGGCTACACCTTC	CASSRSLAGGDYGYTF
18	-	TRBD2	TRBJ2-1	TRBV7-3	TGTGCCAGCAGCTTAATCCCCCCTAGCGGGAGCTCCTACAATGAGCAGTTCTTC	CASSLIPPSGSSYNEQFF
14	-	-	TRBJ2-3	TRBV9	TGTGCCAGCAGCGTATCGGTTAGCACAGATACGCAGTATTTT	CASSVSVSTDTQYF
14	-	-	TRBJ1-2	TRBV5-1	TGCGCCAGCAGCCCTCGGGAGGACAGCTATGGCTACACCTTC	CASSPREDSYGYTF
15	-	TRBD2	TRBJ2-1	TRBV3-1/TRBV3-2	TGTGCCAGCAGCCAATTCCCTAGCGGGAAGGATGAGCAGTTCTTC	CASSQFPSGKDEQFF
14	-	-	TRBJ1-4	TRBV19	TGTGCCAGTAGTATTATCGGTGTTAATGAAAAACTGTTTTTT	CASSIIGVNEKLFF
16	-	-	TRBJ1-2	TRBV4-2	TGTGCCAGCAGCCAACGTCGAGAGGGGGGGGACTATGGCTACACCTTC	CASSQRREGGDYGYTF
13	-	-	TRBJ2-7	TRBV19	TGTGCCAGTAGCCGGGACAAGACCTACGAGCAGTACTTC	CASSRDKTYEQYF
15	-	-	TRBJ1-1	TRBV5-1	TGCGCCAGCAGTAGGGAAAGTACCATGAACACTGAAGCTTTCTTT	CASSRESTMNTEAFF
13	-	TRBD1	TRBJ2-7	TRBV2	TGTGCCAGCAGCGAAAACAGGGGAAGCGAGCAGTACTTC	CASSENRGSEQYF
12	-	-	TRBJ2-7	TRBV5-6	TGTGCCAGCGAAACTACCTCCTACGAGCAGTACTTC	CASETTSYEQYF
14	-	TRBD2	TRBJ2-5	TRBV7-9	TGTGCCAGCAGCTTCGCGGGAGCCCGGGAGACCCAGTACTTC	CASSFAGARETQYF
16	-	-	TRBJ2-3	TRBV2	TGTGCCAGCGAAAGGGGCCGGAGTACAGGCACAGATACGCAGTATTTT	CASERGRSTGTDTQYF
15	-	-	TRBJ1-5	TRBV10-3	TGTGCCATCAGTGAGTCGATAGGCATCTACCAGCCCCAGCATTTT	CAISESIGIYQPQHF
14	-	-	TRBJ2-7	TRBV29-1	TGCAGCGTTAAGGGACAAAACCCTAGGGGCGAGCAGTACTTC	CSVKGQNPRGEQYF
12	-	TRBD1	TRBJ1-1	TRBV30	TGTGCCTGGAAAGACACAGGGGGCGAAGCTTTCTTT	CAWKDTGGEAFF
14	-	-	TRBJ1-5	TRBV6-5	TGTGCCAGCAGATCTACAGGGAGCAATCAGCCCCAGCATTTT	CASRSTGSNQPQHF
14	few	TRBD1	TRBJ2-7	TRBV27	TGTGCCAGCAGTTCACGGCAGGGGGCCTACGAGCAGTACTTC	CASSSRQGAYEQYF
14	-	-	TRBJ1-2	TRBV7-8	TGTGCCAGCAGCGCGGGCCCTCTCGGCTATGGCTACACCTTC	CASSAGPLGYGYTF
12	-	-	TRBJ2-1	TRBV5-6	TGTGCCAGCAGCTTGTCCAACAGACACCAGTTCTTC	CASSLSNRHQFF
12	-	-	TRBJ2-7	TRBV18	TGTGCCGCCGGTCAGCTTACCCACGAGCAGTACTTC	CAAGQLTHEQYF
14	-	-	TRBJ2-2	TRBV14	TGTGCCAGCAGCCCCTCCCCTAGCCCCAGGGAGCTGTTTTTT	CASSPSPSPRELFF
13	-	-	TRBJ1-1	TRBV7-2	TGTGCCAGCAGCCTCACAGGGAACACTGAAGCTTTCTTT	CASSLTGNTEAFF
14	few	TRBD1	TRBJ1-2	TRBV5-1	TGCGCCAGCGGGCCAGGGGGCTTGAACTATGGCTACACCTTC	CASGPGGLNYGYTF
14	-	TRBD2	TRBJ2-7	TRBV5-1	TGCGCCAGCAGCCCACTAGCGGGGAAGGATGAGCAGTACTTC	CASSPLAGKDEQYF
12	-	-	TRBJ2-3	TRBV10-1	TGCGCCAGCAGTGACTACACAGATACGCAGTATTTT	CASSDYTDTQYF
13	-	-	TRBJ2-7	TRBV5-4	TGTGCCAGCAGCTCATCTAGCTCCTACGAGCAGTACTTC	CASSSSSSYEQYF
13	-	-	TRBJ1-5	TRBV6-5	TGTGCCAGCAGTTACGGGGAAAGGAAGCCCCAGCATTTT	CASSYGERKPQHF
14	-	TRBD1	TRBJ1-2	TRBV7-2	TGTGCCAGCAGCGCGCCGACAGGGCAGTATGGCTACACCTTC	CASSAPTGQYGYTF
13	-	-	TRBJ1-2	TRBV14	TGTGCCAGCAGCCAAGGGGTACACTATGGCTACACCTTC	CASSQGVHYGYTF
17	once	-	TRBJ1-2	TRBV7-6	TGTGCCAGCAGCTTAGGGGTAGAGGGGACACAACCCGATGGCTACACCTTC	CASSLGVEGTQPDGYTF
15	-	-	TRBJ2-3	TRBV5-1	TGCGCCAGCAGCGGGAATAGCGGCACCACAGATACGCAGTATTTT	CASSGNSGTTDTQYF
13	few	-	TRBJ1-2	TRBV12-3/TRBV12-4	TGTGCCAGCAGCCCCGGCCCTGGGGGTGGCTACACCTTC	CASSPGPGGGYTF
15	few	TRBD2	TRBJ2-2	TRBV2	TGTGCCAGCAGTGCCGGGGAACTAGCGCCCGGGGAGCTGTTTTTT	CASSAGELAPGELFF
16	-	TRBD2	TRBJ2-1	TRBV6-4	TGTGCCAGCAGTGTTAACCCTAGCGGGGGGAGCAATGAGCAGTTCTTC	CASSVNPSGGSNEQFF
17	-	TRBD2	TRBJ2-7	TRBV6-1	TGTGCCAGCAGTGAAGGGACTAGCGGGAGGAGAGGCTACGAGCAGTACTTC	CASSEGTSGRRGYEQYF
18	-	-	TRBJ1-1	TRBV5-4	TGTGCCAGCAGCGTTGGTGGGTTTTGGAGGGCGGGGGGCACTGAAGCTTTCTTT	CASSVGGFWRAGGTEAFF
12	-	-	TRBJ2-7	TRBV13	TGTGCCAGCAGCTTAGGGCGCTACGAGCAGTACTTC	CASSLGRYEQYF
14	-	TRBD2	TRBJ2-1	TRBV5-1	TGCGCCAGCCGGTTAGCGGGAGACTACAATGAGCAGTTCTTC	CASRLAGDYNEQFF
15	once	-	TRBJ1-1	TRBV5-5	TGTGCCAGCAGCTTCTTACAGGGTCTTGTTACTGAAGCTTTCTTT	CASSFLQGLVTEAFF
15	-	TRBD1	TRBJ1-4	TRBV15	TGTGCCACCAGCAGAGATGGGACAGGGGGTGAAAAACTGTTTTTT	CATSRDGTGGEKLFF
14	-	TRBD1	TRBJ2-7	TRBV27	TGTGCCAGCAGCCAGACAGGGGGACACACCGAGCAGTACTTC	CASSQTGGHTEQYF
14	-	TRBD2	TRBJ2-7	TRBV6-2/TRBV6-3	TGTGCCAGCAGTTACTCACTAGCGGGAGCCCTAGGAGGGTTC	CASSYSLAGALGGF
14	once	-	TRBJ2-7	TRBV2	TGTGCCAGCAGTCCCCGGATCGTGATAGGGGAGCAGTACTTC	CASSPRIVIGEQYF
17	-	-	TRBJ2-1	TRBV7-2	TGTGCCAGCAGCTTGCTAGCCGGGCCCCTCTCCTACAATGAGCAGTTCTTC	CASSLLAGPLSYNEQFF
11	-	-	TRBJ2-6	TRBV30	TGTGCCTGGAGTCCGGCCAACGTCCTGACTTTC	CAWSPANVLTF
15	-	-	TRBJ2-7	TRBV3-1/TRBV3-2	TGTGCCAGCAGCCAAGATGGAGCTATCTACTACGAGCAGTACTTC	CASSQDGAIYYEQYF
15	-	TRBD1	TRBJ2-5	TRBV4-1	TGCGCCAGCAGCCACACGGACAGGGGCGATGAGACCCAGTACTTC	CASSHTDRGDETQYF
15	-	-	TRBJ1-6	TRBV23-1	TGCGCCAGCAGGCAAGGGGAAGGGTATAATTCACCCCTCCACTTT	CASRQGEGYNSPLHF
16	once	TRBD1	TRBJ2-3	TRBV11-2	TGTGCCAGCAGTCCTACGTCACAGGGGGCCACAGATACGCAGTATTTT	CASSPTSQGATDTQYF
15	-	-	TRBJ1-3	TRBV2	TGTGCCAGCAGTGCCCTGTTGGTAGCTGGAAACACCATATATTTT	CASSALLVAGNTIYF
13	once	-	TRBJ2-7	TRBV6-5	TGTGCCAGCAGTAAATCGGACCCCTGGGAGCAGTACTTC	CASSKSDPWEQYF
17	-	-	TRBJ1-6	TRBV5-1	TGCGCCAGCAGCTTGTCAACAGGGATATCCTATAATTCACCCCTCCACTTT	CASSLSTGISYNSPLHF
17	-	-	TRBJ2-1	TRBV21-1	TGTGCCAGCAGCAACCAATCTAGCGGGGGTTCTTACAATGAGCAGTTCTTC	CASSNQSSGGSYNEQFF
13	-	-	TRBJ1-2	TRBV3-1/TRBV3-2	TGTGCCAGCAGCCAAAATCTGGGCTATGGCTACACCTTC	CASSQNLGYGYTF
15	few	TRBD1	TRBJ1-6	TRBV28	TGTGCCAGCAGACCGACAGGGGGCCTTTGGTCACCCCTCCACTTT	CASRPTGGLWSPLHF
13	-	-	TRBJ1-1	TRBV6-5	TGTGCCAGCAGTCCCGACCCCCCGGGTGAAGCTTTCTTT	CASSPDPPGEAFF